The rows below give T cell receptor beta chains drawn from one sample of a study of identical twins. TCRdb ran MiXCR on the 5' RACE reads and lists one entry per CDR3 protein. The sample holds around 1.7 million distinct CDR3 sequences; around a third are singletons and the top ten take around 0.25%. Sequencing input: cord blood. These receptors all stem from a newborn girl in good health. The CDR3 runs from the conserved cysteine through the conserved F or W. A D gene is named only where the DNA matches it firmly. Clone size is stated in some rows and not others, as once, few, many or a class when expanded.

d_call: NA; v_call: TRBV18; j_call: TRBJ1-1; clone_size: NA; cdr3_aa: CASSPREGGAGTEAFF; cdr3_nt: TGTGCCAGCTCACCACGCGAGGGAGGTGCGGGCACTGAAGCTTTCTTT
d_call: TRBD2; v_call: TRBV4-1; j_call: TRBJ2-7; clone_size: NA; cdr3_aa: CASRQGLAGAYEQYF; cdr3_nt: TGCGCCAGCAGACAAGGACTAGCGGGAGCCTACGAGCAGTACTTC
d_call: TRBD1; v_call: TRBV5-1; j_call: TRBJ2-3; clone_size: many; cdr3_aa: CASSLVRGNTDTQYF; cdr3_nt: TGCGCCAGCAGCTTGGTCAGGGGGAACACAGATACGCAGTATTTT
d_call: NA; v_call: TRBV11-2; j_call: TRBJ2-4; clone_size: NA; cdr3_aa: CASSLDRVRGSQETHYF; cdr3_nt: TGTGCCAGCAGCTTAGATCGGGTCCGGGGATCACAAGAGACCCACTACTTC
d_call: NA; v_call: TRBV20-1; j_call: TRBJ2-1; clone_size: NA; cdr3_aa: CSARQGTLGETQFF; cdr3_nt: TGCAGTGCTCGTCAAGGGACTTTAGGAGAGACCCAGTTCTTC
d_call: NA; v_call: TRBV19; j_call: TRBJ1-5; clone_size: NA; cdr3_aa: CASSPGIRNQPQHF; cdr3_nt: TGTGCCAGTAGCCCCGGGATACGCAATCAGCCCCAGCATTTT
d_call: NA; v_call: TRBV28; j_call: TRBJ2-7; clone_size: NA; cdr3_aa: CATEDRNEQYF; cdr3_nt: TGTGCCACCGAAGACAGGAATGAGCAGTACTTC
d_call: TRBD2; v_call: TRBV28; j_call: TRBJ2-7; clone_size: NA; cdr3_aa: CASSLWTSGPEYEQYF; cdr3_nt: TGTGCCAGCAGTTTATGGACTAGCGGACCCGAATACGAGCAGTACTTC
d_call: NA; v_call: TRBV29-1; j_call: TRBJ1-5; clone_size: many; cdr3_aa: CSVAGYQPQHF; cdr3_nt: TGCAGCGTTGCGGGTTATCAGCCCCAGCATTTT
d_call: NA; v_call: TRBV7-9; j_call: TRBJ1-1; clone_size: few; cdr3_aa: CASSFPEDPMNTEAFF; cdr3_nt: TGTGCCAGCAGCTTTCCAGAGGACCCGATGAACACTGAAGCTTTCTTT
d_call: TRBD1; v_call: TRBV6-1; j_call: TRBJ1-5; clone_size: NA; cdr3_aa: CASRLRDSYQPQHF; cdr3_nt: TGTGCCAGCAGGCTTAGGGACAGTTATCAGCCCCAGCATTTT
d_call: TRBD2; v_call: TRBV6-6; j_call: TRBJ2-1; clone_size: many; cdr3_aa: CASSRTSGRYNEQFF; cdr3_nt: TGTGCCAGCAGTCGGACTAGCGGTCGCTACAATGAGCAGTTCTTC
d_call: TRBD1; v_call: TRBV10-3; j_call: TRBJ2-2; clone_size: NA; cdr3_aa: CAISGQGFTGELFF; cdr3_nt: TGTGCCATCAGTGGACAGGGTTTCACCGGGGAGCTGTTTTTT
d_call: NA; v_call: TRBV2; j_call: TRBJ1-2; clone_size: NA; cdr3_aa: CASRRDGTTPYGYTF; cdr3_nt: TGTGCCAGCAGAAGGGACGGAACAACCCCCTATGGCTACACCTTC
d_call: TRBD2; v_call: TRBV5-1; j_call: TRBJ2-3; clone_size: NA; cdr3_aa: CASSRSGRTDTQYF; cdr3_nt: TGCGCCAGCAGCCGAAGCGGGAGAACAGATACGCAGTATTTT
d_call: NA; v_call: TRBV29-1; j_call: TRBJ2-7; clone_size: NA; cdr3_aa: CSAALGDWSSYEQYF; cdr3_nt: TGCAGCGCAGCTTTAGGGGACTGGTCCTCCTACGAGCAGTACTTC
d_call: TRBD1; v_call: TRBV7-8; j_call: TRBJ2-7; clone_size: NA; cdr3_aa: CASSLVVAQGVYNEQYF; cdr3_nt: TGTGCCAGCAGCTTAGTGGTAGCTCAGGGGGTGTACAATGAGCAGTACTTC
d_call: TRBD2; v_call: TRBV20-1; j_call: TRBJ2-3; clone_size: NA; cdr3_aa: CGALAGGHTDTQYF; cdr3_nt: TGCGGTGCTCTAGCGGGAGGGCACACAGATACGCAGTATTTT
d_call: TRBD1; v_call: TRBV2; j_call: TRBJ2-3; clone_size: few; cdr3_aa: CASEPTGGSTDTQYF; cdr3_nt: TGTGCCAGCGAACCGACAGGGGGCAGCACAGATACGCAGTATTTT
d_call: NA; v_call: TRBV18; j_call: TRBJ2-4; clone_size: NA; cdr3_aa: CASSPPVLEIQYF; cdr3_nt: TGTGCCAGCTCACCACCGGTCTTAGAGATCCAGTACTTC
d_call: TRBD1; v_call: TRBV18; j_call: TRBJ1-5; clone_size: NA; cdr3_aa: CASSENTGGNQPQHF; cdr3_nt: TGTGCCAGCTCCGAAAATACAGGGGGGAATCAGCCCCAGCATTTT
d_call: NA; v_call: TRBV5-1; j_call: TRBJ2-7; clone_size: many; cdr3_aa: CASSLVGPSSYEQYF; cdr3_nt: TGCGCCAGCAGCTTGGTGGGTCCGAGCTCCTACGAGCAGTACTTC
d_call: TRBD2; v_call: TRBV27; j_call: TRBJ2-3; clone_size: few; cdr3_aa: CASSLRTSLTDTQYF; cdr3_nt: TGTGCCAGCAGTTTACGGACTAGCCTAACAGATACGCAGTATTTT
d_call: NA; v_call: TRBV6-5; j_call: TRBJ1-2; clone_size: few; cdr3_aa: CASSSDPGGYGYTF; cdr3_nt: TGTGCCAGCAGTTCAGACCCTGGCGGCTATGGCTACACCTTC
d_call: NA; v_call: TRBV20-1; j_call: TRBJ1-4; clone_size: once; cdr3_aa: CSARAASGDEKLFF; cdr3_nt: TGCAGTGCTAGGGCCGCCTCGGGCGATGAAAAACTGTTTTTT
d_call: NA; v_call: TRBV4-2; j_call: TRBJ2-1; clone_size: many; cdr3_aa: CASSQERDEQFF; cdr3_nt: TGTGCCAGCAGCCAAGAAAGAGATGAGCAGTTCTTC
d_call: TRBD2; v_call: TRBV20-1; j_call: TRBJ2-7; clone_size: few; cdr3_aa: CSASPGLATYEQYF; cdr3_nt: TGCAGTGCTAGCCCGGGACTAGCGACCTACGAGCAGTACTTC
d_call: NA; v_call: TRBV3-1; j_call: TRBJ2-1; clone_size: NA; cdr3_aa: CASSHELYNEQFF; cdr3_nt: TGTGCCAGCAGCCACGAACTATACAATGAGCAGTTCTTC
d_call: NA; v_call: TRBV5-1; j_call: TRBJ1-2; clone_size: few; cdr3_aa: CASPNRVGGYTF; cdr3_nt: TGCGCCAGCCCTAACAGGGTCGGTGGCTACACCTTC
d_call: NA; v_call: TRBV7-2; j_call: TRBJ1-6; clone_size: NA; cdr3_aa: CASSLRPVIGASSYNSPLHF; cdr3_nt: TGTGCCAGCAGCTTACGGCCAGTCATAGGGGCGAGCTCCTATAATTCACCCCTCCACTTT
d_call: NA; v_call: TRBV20-1; j_call: TRBJ1-6; clone_size: few; cdr3_aa: CSARDRVYNSPLHF; cdr3_nt: TGCAGTGCTAGAGATCGGGTGTATAATTCACCCCTCCACTTT
d_call: NA; v_call: TRBV20-1; j_call: TRBJ1-5; clone_size: NA; cdr3_aa: CSASGSINQPQHF; cdr3_nt: TGCAGTGCTAGTGGCAGTATCAATCAGCCCCAGCATTTT
d_call: TRBD1; v_call: TRBV20-1; j_call: TRBJ1-1; clone_size: NA; cdr3_aa: CSTTTDRAPVEAFF; cdr3_nt: TGCAGTACAACGACGGACAGGGCCCCTGTTGAAGCTTTCTTT
d_call: NA; v_call: TRBV2; j_call: TRBJ2-5; clone_size: few; cdr3_aa: CASSESRPEKTQYF; cdr3_nt: TGTGCCAGCAGTGAATCGAGGCCGGAGAAGACCCAGTACTTC
d_call: TRBD1; v_call: TRBV4-1; j_call: TRBJ2-4; clone_size: NA; cdr3_aa: CASRGQGENIQYF; cdr3_nt: TGCGCCAGCAGAGGACAGGGGGAAAACATTCAGTACTTC
d_call: NA; v_call: TRBV5-1; j_call: TRBJ1-4; clone_size: NA; cdr3_aa: CASSFGSPDQEKLFF; cdr3_nt: TGCGCCAGCAGCTTCGGGAGTCCGGATCAGGAAAAACTGTTTTTT
d_call: NA; v_call: TRBV4-1; j_call: TRBJ2-1; clone_size: few; cdr3_aa: CASSQDQTRTGNEQFF; cdr3_nt: TGCGCCAGCAGCCAAGATCAGACTAGGACGGGCAATGAGCAGTTCTTC
d_call: NA; v_call: TRBV10-3; j_call: TRBJ1-6; clone_size: few; cdr3_aa: CADIYNSPLHF; cdr3_nt: TGTGCCGACATATATAATTCACCCCTCCACTTT
d_call: TRBD2; v_call: TRBV6-7; j_call: TRBJ2-1; clone_size: NA; cdr3_aa: CAGSSRGTSGYNEQFF; cdr3_nt: TGTGCCGGCAGCTCGAGGGGGACTAGCGGCTACAATGAGCAGTTCTTC
d_call: NA; v_call: TRBV11-2; j_call: TRBJ2-7; clone_size: few; cdr3_aa: CASSLAVGVYEQYF; cdr3_nt: TGTGCCAGCAGCTTAGCTGTAGGGGTCTACGAGCAGTACTTC
d_call: TRBD1; v_call: TRBV12-3/TRBV12-4; j_call: TRBJ1-5; clone_size: NA; cdr3_aa: CASSFDRGYNQPQHF; cdr3_nt: TGTGCCAGCAGTTTTGACAGGGGGTACAATCAGCCCCAGCATTTT
d_call: TRBD2; v_call: TRBV20-1; j_call: TRBJ2-3; clone_size: NA; cdr3_aa: CSGVSSLRGGLSTDTQYF; cdr3_nt: TGCAGTGGAGTGTCCTCCCTCCGGGGGGGCCTAAGCACAGATACGCAGTATTTT
d_call: NA; v_call: TRBV20-1; j_call: TRBJ2-3; clone_size: many; cdr3_aa: CSASRGGGLTDTQYF; cdr3_nt: TGCAGTGCCTCACGTGGAGGGGGCTTAACAGATACGCAGTATTTT
d_call: TRBD1; v_call: TRBV5-1; j_call: TRBJ2-4; clone_size: many; cdr3_aa: CASSFDGTVDIQYF; cdr3_nt: TGCGCCAGCAGCTTTGATGGGACAGTGGACATTCAGTACTTC